This T cell receptor (beta chain) is drawn from a study of cytomegalovirus exposure and HLA in healthy donors (TCRdb year 2017). In the study overall: In an earlier analysis of under 600 of the donors, less than 350 Gb of sequence data and 95 million to 130 million unique TCR beta sequences from about 180 million T cells were reported. Among about 410 genotyped donors of the cohort, an average of about 240,000 unique TCR beta nucleotide sequences was sequenced per donor, of which approximately 18% were non-productive. Rather than drawing on any new phenotypic data, the later analysis identified candidate immune exposures from TCR beta sequences and the way those sequences occurred across donors. The study profiled the T cell repertoires of hundreds of subjects by immunosequencing and related them to cytomegalovirus serostatus. An earlier analysis of 587 of the donors used high-throughput TCR beta sequencing to judge whether each TCR beta V gene segment behaved as functional or pseudogenic. Typing coverage varied by locus: roughly 620-640 donors for A, B, C, DRB1 and DQB1; roughly 500 for DQA1; nearly 610 for DPA1; under 490 for DPB1. High-throughput TCR immunosequencing, statistical association of individual TCRs with disease status, and machine learning were combined to predict cytomegalovirus infection status. To study patterns of TCR occurrence, a later analysis re-analyzed previously published TCR beta repertoires from 500 to 850 donors and added high-resolution HLA genotyping. Both class I and class II loci were covered by HLA typing, at four-digit resolution. A later genetic analysis used genome-wide SNP genotypes for about 55% of the 666 donors, treating that subset as a discovery cohort. All discovery cohort repertoires had been generated using a single sequencing platform. Approximately 300 gigabases of sequencing data and around 80 million unique TCR sequences made up an early release that covered approximately 620 HLA-typed donors. Among the roughly 400 genotyped donors, roughly 80% belonged to the genetic ancestry cluster associated with self-reported Caucasian donors. In addition to the first cohort of 666 subjects, a separate validation cohort of about 120 different subjects was used. The study aimed to test whether signatures of past pathogen exposure could be identified by cataloging public T cell receptors. Donor age, sex, ethnicity and CMV serostatus were compiled alongside the repertoire data. Five DR-DQ haplotypes were handled as single units for association and clustering, since linkage in the cohort was strong.

The library was produced with the immunoSEQ multiplex PCR assay. For the multiplex PCR, a mixture combining 60 forward primers for TCR Vbeta segments and 13 reverse primers for TCR Jbeta segments was used. A multiplex PCR assay on genomic DNA amplified the CDR3 region of rearranged TCR beta genes. The amplified TCR beta libraries were sequenced on the Illumina HiSeq System as 87-base-pair reads. The original methods were these. Across the roughly 640 repertoires, a later analysis counted roughly 84 million unique TCR beta chains, some 11 million of which were shared by at least two donors. A nearest-neighbor algorithm error-corrected the raw reads and collapsed the reads into unique sequences, merging closely related sequences to remove PCR and sequencing errors. Alignment of CDR3 sequences to IMGT reference sequences was used to assign V, D and J gene segments. Each retained sequence needed at least a six-nucleotide match to both a V gene segment and a J gene segment. Rearrangements were classified as productive when the CDR3 lacked stop codons and remained in frame with V and J, and all other rearrangements were classified as non-productive. CDR3 was defined according to IMGT convention as the region running from the second conserved V-encoded cysteine to the conserved J-encoded phenylalanine. The earlier analysis of 450 to 750 of the donors excluded any sequence lacking an unambiguous match to a single V gene segment. In an earlier analysis of 587 of the donors, V segments were called functional above 56.7% productive rearrangements and were called segregating when the between-donor standard deviation exceeded 5%. A statistical classification framework was built to diagnose cytomegalovirus status from the catalog of TCR beta chain sequences. V and J gene assignment, in a later analysis, came from comparing TCR nucleotide sequences with IMGT/GENE-DB human TR gene sequences. In a later analysis, CDR3 sequences and most-parsimonious VDJ recombination scenarios were assigned using the TCRdist pipeline. A later analysis defined each TCR beta chain by its CDR3 amino acid sequence plus V-gene family, and excluded reads lacking a unique V-gene family. A later analysis removed several hundred highly shared, low-generation-probability nucleotide sequences to deal with suspected cross-contamination and a sequencing artifact. A later analysis calculated a clonal expansion index for each public chain from normalized within-repertoire ranks of inferred template counts. In a later analysis, generation probabilities were computed with a VDJ recombination model fitted to out-of-frame rearrangements, and the resulting probabilities were checked against IGoR. A later analysis scored TCR-TCR, TCR-HLA and TCR-CMV co-occurrence with hypergeometric tests, applying a repertoire-size bias correction to TCR pairs. A later analysis estimated false discovery rates by permuting HLA or CMV assignments 20 times. A later analysis grouped co-occurring TCRs with DBSCAN, adding TCRdist sequence similarity when clustering within HLA-allele-positive subsets. Co-occurrence clustering excluded repertoires with fewer than 30,000 or more than 120,000 public chains, plus five with anomalous nucleotide sharing. TCRdb provides this immuneACCESS table in a form limited to in-frame rearrangements. Some clones are lacking; in checked studies, under half of them reflect an unresolved V gene, and why the rest are absent is not known. The V and J calls and the clone size are those of that table, but D and trimming were determined from the DNA. The sample table lists tens of thousands of clones, approximately 7.6% of them with a count of one. The ten largest make up 2.3% of the sample.

Comment on this clone: Its antigen is unknown. Nothing much larger sits one base from this clone, and base qualities are not available.

The cohort comprised some 680 healthy bone marrow donors. Cohort members were all nominally healthy when sampled, although unrecorded immune exposures were likely present. The donor tested CMV seronegative, placing the donor among the roughly 350 seronegative members of the cohort. Each donor provided a peripheral blood sample, and peripheral blood mononuclear cells were used for TCR beta sequencing. Genomic DNA was extracted from the blood cell samples with the Qiagen DNeasy Blood Extraction Kit. Beyond this particular receptor, the publication reports: Because HLA typing was unavailable for some donors at each locus, only the typed subset was used in association tests. An earlier analysis of approximately 570 of the donors showed that most TCR beta V segments appeared in productive rearrangements either about 90% or about 30% of the time, which broadly matched IMGT annotations. A later genetic analysis reported fewer N-insertions in productive TCRs among donors in an Asian-associated ancestry cluster than the roughly 700-donor mean. The presence/absence analyses assumed that sequencing depth was roughly uniform across donors, and that assumption may not be true. In the study, 150 to 200 TCR beta chains were listed as associated with cytomegalovirus. Because counts were too low, around 17 rarely observed V segments, including chromosome 9 orphons, were left out of the earlier analysis of 587 of the donors. Only TCR beta chains were sequenced in this cohort, and the absence of alpha or paired-chain data limited detectable features. Most TCR sequences were seen in very few donors, while some public TCRs were found in many individuals. Specific HLA alleles were associated with 16,951 TCR beta sequences at a false discovery rate of 0.05 in a later analysis. A group of highly shared sequence variants was considered likely to be a technical artifact of the sequencing pipeline. According to a later analysis, parvovirus B19, influenza, CMV and Epstein-Barr virus appeared linked to several top co-occurrence clusters. The classifier was reported to diagnose cytomegalovirus status with high specificity and sensitivity in both the original cohort and the validation cohort. Immune exposure information for the cohort was limited to CMV serostatus. A later genetic analysis associated a missense DCLRE1C variant with V-gene and J-gene trimming of TCR beta chains, and an independent cohort replicated the association. A later analysis found that most CMV-associated TCR beta chains appeared HLA-restricted, with HLA associations seemingly driven largely by CMV exposure. According to the authors, the approach could potentially be generalized to other disease states and immunological phenotypes. When HLA alleles, especially DR and DQ, strongly co-occurred, attributing TCR associations to individual alleles was difficult. In a later analysis, HLA-associated TCR beta chains were found to be more clonally expanded and to have lower generation probabilities than equally common non-associated chains. According to a later analysis, TCR association rates differed among HLA loci, with DRB1 alleles showing the most associated TCRs and HLA-C alleles showing the fewest. A few of the identified cytomegalovirus-associated TCR beta chains were confirmed in vitro to be specific for cytomegalovirus antigens. The 87-base-pair reads could not distinguish some IMGT-functional V segments, including TRBV6-2 and TRBV6-3, so those segments were excluded. A further reported finding was that TCR beta sequences accurately predicted the HLA-A and HLA-B alleles for most subjects in the first cohort. Linkage disequilibrium might explain the correlated functional status among segregating V segments, but an unknown experimental factor could not be ruled out.

The CDR3 goes from the cysteine to the phenylalanine over 12 residues. Of all the DNA, just the CDR3 is kept, 36 bases in frame from base 1. V is cut by 4 bases and J by 1 base, and the space between the germline ends is 4 bases. CDR1 and CDR2 were assigned from the germline V gene (reference sequence) as GTSNPN and SVGIG. The sequence is built from TRBV30 and TRBJ2-2, with the D gene too uncertain to name. The sequence derives from a middle-aged man in good health and CMV-seronegative. Sequencing was carried out using PBMCs. The nucleotide sequence is given as TGTGCCTGGATCAAGAACACCGGGGAGCTGTTTTTT. Its amino acids are CAWIKNTGELFF.